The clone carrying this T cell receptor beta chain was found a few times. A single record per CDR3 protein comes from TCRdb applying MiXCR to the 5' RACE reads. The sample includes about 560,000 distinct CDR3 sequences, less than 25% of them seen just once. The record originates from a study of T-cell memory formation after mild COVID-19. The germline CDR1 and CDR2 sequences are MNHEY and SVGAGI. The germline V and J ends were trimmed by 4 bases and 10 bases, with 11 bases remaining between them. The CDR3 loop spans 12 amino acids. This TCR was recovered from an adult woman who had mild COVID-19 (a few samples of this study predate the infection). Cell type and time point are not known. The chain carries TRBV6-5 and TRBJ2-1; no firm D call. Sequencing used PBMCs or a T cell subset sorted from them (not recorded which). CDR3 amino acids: CASSSYSDEQFF. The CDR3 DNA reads TGTGCCAGCAGTTCCTATAGTGACGAGCAGTTCTTC.